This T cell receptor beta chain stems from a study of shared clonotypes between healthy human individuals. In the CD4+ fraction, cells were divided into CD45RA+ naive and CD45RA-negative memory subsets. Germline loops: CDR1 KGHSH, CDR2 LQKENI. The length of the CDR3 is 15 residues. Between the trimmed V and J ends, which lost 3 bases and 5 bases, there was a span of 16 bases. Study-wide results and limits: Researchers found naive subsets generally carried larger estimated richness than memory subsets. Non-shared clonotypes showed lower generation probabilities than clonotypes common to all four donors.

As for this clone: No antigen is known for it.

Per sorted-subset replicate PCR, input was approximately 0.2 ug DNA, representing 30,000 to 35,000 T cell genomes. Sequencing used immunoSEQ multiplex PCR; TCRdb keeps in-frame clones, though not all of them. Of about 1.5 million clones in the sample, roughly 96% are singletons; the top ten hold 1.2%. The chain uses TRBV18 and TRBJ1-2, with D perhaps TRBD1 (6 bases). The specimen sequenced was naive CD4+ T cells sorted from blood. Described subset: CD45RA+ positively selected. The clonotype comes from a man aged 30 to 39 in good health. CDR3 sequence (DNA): TGTGCCAGCTCACCCCTTGGCTCAGGGGAATATGGCTACACCTTC. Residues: CASSPLGSGEYGYTF. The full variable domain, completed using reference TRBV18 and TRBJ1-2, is NAGVMQNPRHLVRRRGQEARLRCSPMKGHSHVYWYRQLPEEGLKFMVYLQKENIIDESGMPKERFSAEFPKEGPSILRIQQVVRGDSAAYFCASSPLGSGEYGYTFGSGTRLTVV.